What follows are 23 T cell receptor beta chains derived from one specimen sequenced in a study of blood T cell repertoires in COVID-19. Assay used: immunoSEQ multiplex PCR; TCRdb lists only in-frame clones, some missing. The repertoire includes roughly 95,000 clones, roughly four fifths of them detected once, and around 7.2% sits in the top ten. Material for sequencing was peripheral blood. These receptor sequences come from a man aged 45 to 65 with active or convalescent COVID-19.

V and J are TRBV6-6 and TRBJ1-3; possible D gene TRBD1, 6 bases. Germline lookup yields CDR1 MNHNY and CDR2 SVGAGI (reference sequence). This CDR3 contains 11 residues. V lost 10 bases to trimming and J lost 7 bases, with 11 bases between them. CDR3 in amino acids: CATLTGNTIYF. CDR3 nucleotides: TGTGCCACCCTTACAGGGAACACCATATATTTT.

The chain uses TRBV5-5 and TRBJ2-1; 7 bases are shared with TRBD2. The CDR3 runs 13 residues. V trimming: 2 bases; J trimming: 9 bases; junction bases outside the gene matches: 5. Germline CDR1 reads SGHKS; CDR2 reads YYEKEE (reference sequence). The CDR3 DNA sequence: TGTGCCAGCAGCTTAATGGGGGAGGGTGAGCAGTTCTTC. Its protein is CASSLMGEGEQFF.

The J gene is TRBJ2-1, the V gene TRBV11-3; D is unresolved. Germline CDR1 and CDR2: SGHNT and YENEEA. Trimming took 1 base from V and 0 from J, leaving 4 bases between them. This CDR3 is 14 amino acids long. Written as DNA, the CDR3 is TGTGCCAGCAGCTTAGGGAGCTCCTACAATGAGCAGTTCTTC. It is translated as CASSLGSSYNEQFF.

V is TRBV7-9 and J is TRBJ2-6, with unresolved D. Germline V gives CDR1 SEHNR, CDR2 FQNEAQ (reference sequence). Trimming removed 2 bases at V and 0 bases at J, with 5 bases between. CDR3 length equals 15 residues. The CDR3 reads CASSLMASGANVLTF. The CDR3 nucleotides read TGTGCCAGCAGCTTAATGGCCTCTGGGGCCAACGTCCTGACTTTC.

This clone was seen a handful of times. J is TRBJ2-6 and V is TRBV7-9; D not certain. This CDR3 contains 14 residues. V lost 3 bases, J lost 3 bases, and 6 bases lay in between. Germline CDR1 SEHNR, CDR2 FQNEAQ (reference sequence). The CDR3 DNA reads as TGTGCCAGCAGCTTGGCAGTTGGGGCCAACGTCCTGACTTTC. This codes for CASSLAVGANVLTF.

The chain links TRBV7-2 to TRBJ2-5; D not resolved. Trimming left V 0 bases short and J 2 bases short, with 4 bases between. Germline assignment: CDR1 SGHTA and CDR2 FQGNSA. There are 13 residues in the CDR3. The CDR3 DNA follows: TGTGCCAGCAGCTTAGCCCAGCAAGAGACCCAGTACTTC. Amino acids: CASSLAQQETQYF. The entire variable domain, with the rest obtained from reference TRBV7-2 and TRBJ2-5, is as follows: GAGVSQSPSNKVTEKGKDVELRCDPISGHTALYWYRQSLGQGLEFLIYFQGNSAPDKSGLPSDRFSAERTGGSVSTLTIQRTQQEDSAVYLCASSLAQQETQYFGPGTRLLVL.

The gene calls are TRBV27 and TRBJ2-7; 8 nucleotides line up with TRBD1. Trimming at V came to 3 bases and at J to 1 base, leaving 8 bases not matched to a gene. The CDR3 is 16 residues long. Germline V lookup: CDR1 MNHEY, CDR2 SMNVEV (reference sequence). The CDR3: CASSLEGQVGSYEQYF. CDR3 sequence (DNA): TGTGCCAGCAGTTTGGAGGGACAGGTAGGGTCCTACGAGCAGTACTTC.

The J gene is TRBJ2-3, the V gene TRBV29-1; D perhaps matches TRBD2 (5 bases). Trimming took off 4 bases at V and 4 bases at J, with 15 bases between the two ends. Germline-derived CDR1 and CDR2 are SQVTM and ANQGSEA. This CDR3 spans 14 amino acids. In DNA form, the CDR3 reads TGCAGCGTTGCCTCGGCGGGCCAAGCAGATACGCAGTATTTT. Translation gives CSVASAGQADTQYF.

The J gene is TRBJ1-1, the V gene TRBV6-4; 7 nucleotides align to TRBD1. CDR3 length: 14 residues. J lost 5 bases, V lost 4 bases, and 7 bases had no gene match. Germline V CDR1 and CDR2: MRHNA, SNTAGT. CDR3 nucleotide sequence: TGTGCCAGCAGTGTTAACAGGGGCATTACTGAAGCTTTCTTT. The encoded protein is CASSVNRGITEAFF.

The chain uses TRBV11-2 and TRBJ2-5; 7 bases agree with TRBD2. V was pared by 1 base and J by 3 bases, with 2 bases of the junction left unmatched. The CDR3 runs 14 residues. Looked up from germline, CDR1 is SGHAT and CDR2 is FQNNGV. CDR3 sequence: CASSLGAGEETQYF. In DNA, the CDR3 is TGTGCCAGCAGCTTAGGCGCGGGGGAAGAGACCCAGTACTTC.

The rearrangement uses TRBV7-2 and TRBJ2-5, with 8 positions matching TRBD1. Germline lookup yields CDR1 SGHTA and CDR2 FQGNSA. J gave up 4 bases and V 5 bases, and 9 bases lay outside the gene matches. This CDR3 comprises 15 residues. The CDR3 nucleotides are TGTGCCAGCAGCAACCAGGGGGCCAGTGGAGAGACCCAGTACTTC. It yields the protein CASSNQGASGETQYF. Drawing the rest from reference TRBV7-2 and TRBJ2-5, the complete variable domain is GAGVSQSPSNKVTEKGKDVELRCDPISGHTALYWYRQSLGQGLEFLIYFQGNSAPDKSGLPSDRFSAERTGGSVSTLTIQRTQQEDSAVYLCASSNQGASGETQYFGPGTRLLVL.

The chain is built from TRBV28 and TRBJ2-5, with 8 bases matching TRBD2. Germline loops: CDR1 MDHEN, CDR2 SYDVKM. Trimming removed 5 bases from V and 7 bases from J; junction bases left unmatched: 12. The CDR3 consists of 15 residues. The CDR3 spells CASSNPGGAWGTQYF. In nucleotides, the CDR3 is TGTGCCAGCAGTAACCCCGGGGGGGCCTGGGGGACCCAGTACTTC.

The chain carries TRBV19 and TRBJ2-3; D is unclear. Between the trimmed V and J ends, which lost 1 base and 1 base, there was a span of 6 bases. Germline V gene sequence: CDR1 LNHDA, CDR2 SQIVND (reference sequence). This CDR3 region has 14 residues. The chain's CDR3 is CASSIAPGTDTQYF. For the CDR3, the DNA is TGTGCCAGTAGTATAGCTCCCGGCACAGATACGCAGTATTTT.

The chain combines TRBV28 with TRBJ1-1; 7 bases are a match to TRBD1. The J segment lost 1 base and the V segment lost 5 bases, leaving 7 bases of the junction unmatched. Germline-derived CDR1 and CDR2 are MDHEN and SYDVKM. The length of the CDR3 is 15 residues. The CDR3 DNA reads as TGTGCCAGCAGTAGAGCCGGGACAGCGAACACTGAAGCTTTCTTT. Its translation: CASSRAGTANTEAFF.

This clone was recorded once. V usage is TRBV5-5 and J usage is TRBJ2-2, with TRBD2 identical over 11 bases. CDR3 length equals 17 residues. V was pared by 1 base and J by 7 bases, with 9 bases of the junction left unmatched. The germline V gene has CDR1 SGHKS and CDR2 YYEKEE (reference sequence). CDR3 in DNA: TGTGCCAGCAGCTTGATTAGCGGGGGGGCCGTAGTCGGGGAGCTGTTTTTT. It yields the protein CASSLISGGAVVGELFF.

CDR3 DNA: TGTGCCAGCAGCCTAGCGGATAATTCACCCCTCCACTTT. As protein: CASSLADNSPLHF. The rearrangement uses TRBV12-3 or TRBV12-4 and TRBJ1-6; no definite D call. This CDR3 has 13 amino acids. Deletions cut 6 bases from V and 5 bases from J, with 8 bases between.

The chain links TRBV18 to TRBJ1-1, with no clear D. V shed 5 bases and J shed 1 base, with 8 bases lying between them. Germline V lookup: CDR1 KGHSH, CDR2 LQKENI. The CDR3 loop spans 13 amino acids. The CDR3 region has the DNA TGTGCCAGCTCATCCACACCGAACACTGAAGCTTTCTTT. It specifies CASSSTPNTEAFF. The whole variable domain, remainder taken from reference TRBV18 and TRBJ1-1, is NAGVMQNPRHLVRRRGQEARLRCSPMKGHSHVYWYRQLPEEGLKFMVYLQKENIIDESGMPKERFSAEFPKEGPSILRIQQVVRGDSAAYFCASSSTPNTEAFFGQGTRLTVV.

The chain links TRBV20-1 to TRBJ1-1; possible D gene TRBD1, 6 bases. The germline V gene encodes CDR1 DFQATT and CDR2 SNEGSKA (reference sequence). The CDR3 has 16 amino acids. Between the trimmed V and J ends, which lost 3 bases and 0 bases, there was a span of 17 bases. The CDR3 is CSASQGKGGVNTEAFF. CDR3 coding DNA: TGCAGTGCTAGTCAGGGCAAGGGGGGGGTGAACACTGAAGCTTTCTTT.

The chain employs TRBV19 and TRBJ2-3, with 8 bases fitting TRBD2. The germline V gene has CDR1 LNHDA and CDR2 SQIVND (reference sequence). V gave up 6 bases and J gave up 0 bases; unmatched junction bases: 5. The CDR3 contains 15 residues. CDR3 in DNA: TGTGCCAGTAGGAAAGCGGGGGTTAGCACAGATACGCAGTATTTT. Translated: CASRKAGVSTDTQYF. The complete variable domain, with remaining parts taken from reference TRBV19 and TRBJ2-3, reads DGGITQSPKYLFRKEGQNVTLSCEQNLNHDAMYWYRQDPGQGLRLIYYSQIVNDFQKGDIAEGYSVSREKKESFPLTVTSAQKNPTAFYLCASRKAGVSTDTQYFGPGTRLTVL.

The rearrangement uses TRBV6-1 and TRBJ1-3; 7 bases line up with TRBD1. The length of the CDR3 is 15 residues. V lost 6 bases to trimming and J lost 4 bases; unmatched junction nucleotides: 9. Germline-derived CDR1 and CDR2 are MNHNS and SASEGT. CDR3 DNA sequence: TGTGCCAGCAGAACGGACAGGTCGGCCGGAAACACCATATATTTT. Translation: CASRTDRSAGNTIYF.

The chain combines TRBV5-6 with TRBJ2-2; 11 bases line up with TRBD2. There are 18 residues in the CDR3. J was trimmed by 0 bases and V by 2 bases; bases with no gene match: 6. Per the germline V gene, CDR1 is SGHDT and CDR2 is YYEEEE. CDR3 DNA sequence: TGTGCCAGCAGCTTCCTGACTAGCGGGGCCACGAACACCGGGGAGCTGTTTTTT. It encodes CASSFLTSGATNTGELFF.

This chain uses TRBV28 with TRBJ1-6, with D maybe TRBD1 (5 bases). This CDR3 spans 15 amino acids. Trimming took off 7 bases at V and 0 bases at J, with 10 bases between the two ends. Germline V gives CDR1 MDHEN, CDR2 SYDVKM. The chain's CDR3 is CASTSDSSYNSPLHF. The DNA of the CDR3 is TGTGCCAGCACCTCCGACAGCTCCTATAATTCACCCCTCCACTTT.

The CDR3 region has the DNA TGTGCCAGCAGTGAATGGGGCAGGGAAGATACGCAGTATTTT. This encodes CASSEWGREDTQYF. The chain is built from TRBV25-1 and TRBJ2-3; perhaps TRBD1 as D (5 bases). Between the trimmed V and J ends, which lost 1 base and 5 bases, there was a span of 10 bases. This CDR3 contains 14 residues. Germline assignment: CDR1 MGHDK and CDR2 SYGVNS.